A single sample gave rise to the 7 T cell receptor beta chains below, sequenced in a study of blood T cells in healthy people across ages (dated by TCRdb to about 2015). Libraries were built with 5' RACE. The sequencer was an Illumina HiSeq 2500. The second PCR ran for roughly 7 to 11 cycles and used a J-beta primer mix along with a sample-barcoded 5' primer. Clones were called with MiXCR by TCRdb after fastp trimmed the public reads at Q25, and only in-frame beta chains were retained. Identical CDR3 proteins give one entry, which carries the most common genes and DNA. Here the sample has around 1,700,000 distinct CDR3 sequences; 28% occur a single time. The ten largest account for over 7% of the sample. Sequencing was done on a sample of blood. These receptors all come from a woman in her twenties or thirties in good health.

This clonotype was seen more than once but under ten times. The chain recombines TRBV12-3 or TRBV12-4 with TRBJ2-1; D call uncertain. V was shortened by 7 bases and J by 8 bases, with 12 bases between the two germline ends. This CDR3 spans 12 amino acids. CDR3 nucleotides: TGTGCCAGCACTTCAGCCCAGGATGAGCAGTTCTTC. The encoded protein is CASTSAQDEQFF.

Only a few counts were recorded for this clonotype. This rearrangement joins TRBV6-2 or TRBV6-3 to TRBJ2-1; D may match TRBD1 or TRBD2 (6 bases each). The germline V gene encodes CDR1 MNHEY and CDR2 SVGEGT. V was trimmed by 5 bases and J by 8 bases, leaving 13 bases between them. The CDR3 sequence is 13 residues long. CDR3 sequence: CASSGGGLDEQFF. The DNA of the CDR3 is TGTGCCAGCAGTGGAGGGGGTTTGGATGAGCAGTTCTTC.

This clonotype was seen many times. The chain combines TRBV29-1 with TRBJ2-7; 9 bases are a match to TRBD1. In germline, CDR1 is SQVTM, CDR2 ANQGSEA. J was trimmed by 6 bases and V by 4 bases; bases with no gene match: 4. This CDR3 contains 12 residues. CDR3 bases: TGCAGCGTTGCCGGGACAGGGTTCGAGCAGTACTTC. This encodes CSVAGTGFEQYF.

The chain couples TRBV2 to TRBJ2-3; D possibly matches TRBD1 or TRBD2 (5 bases each). Trimming removed 8 bases at V and 0 bases at J, with 15 bases between. CDR3 length: 15 residues. CDR1 and CDR2 from the germline V gene are SNHLY and FYNNEI. The CDR3 protein is CASSGDPASTDTQYF. Written as DNA, the CDR3 is TGTGCCAGCTCCGGGGACCCAGCTAGCACAGATACGCAGTATTTT.

The genes are TRBV20-1 and TRBJ2-7; 7 positions match TRBD1. Trimming at V came to 5 bases and at J to 1 base, leaving 2 bases not matched to a gene. This CDR3 region has 12 residues. Germline V gene sequence: CDR1 DFQATT, CDR2 SNEGSKA (reference sequence). CDR3 residues: CSAWGQSYEQYF. The CDR3 nucleotides are TGCAGTGCTTGGGGACAGTCCTACGAGCAGTACTTC.

This chain's CDR3 is CASSSTSSGSTGELFF. The DNA of the CDR3 is TGTGCCAGCAGCTCCACGTCGTCGGGAAGTACCGGGGAGCTGTTTTTT. The J gene is TRBJ2-2, the V gene TRBV11-2; weak D call: TRBD2 (5 bases). In germline, CDR1 is SGHAT, CDR2 FQNNGV. This CDR3 region has 16 residues. V was cut by 4 bases and J by 5 bases, with 17 bases left in between.

The table lists this clonotype with many counts. V usage is TRBV20-1 and J usage is TRBJ2-2; D possibly matches TRBD1 or TRBD2 (6 bases each). In germline, CDR1 is DFQATT, CDR2 SNEGSKA (reference sequence). The V end lost 5 bases, the J end lost 5 bases, and 15 bases lay between the germline ends. The CDR3 extends over 14 amino acids. CDR3 amino acids: CSAAYREVTGELFF. DNA for the CDR3: TGCAGTGCTGCATACAGGGAGGTTACCGGGGAGCTGTTTTTT.